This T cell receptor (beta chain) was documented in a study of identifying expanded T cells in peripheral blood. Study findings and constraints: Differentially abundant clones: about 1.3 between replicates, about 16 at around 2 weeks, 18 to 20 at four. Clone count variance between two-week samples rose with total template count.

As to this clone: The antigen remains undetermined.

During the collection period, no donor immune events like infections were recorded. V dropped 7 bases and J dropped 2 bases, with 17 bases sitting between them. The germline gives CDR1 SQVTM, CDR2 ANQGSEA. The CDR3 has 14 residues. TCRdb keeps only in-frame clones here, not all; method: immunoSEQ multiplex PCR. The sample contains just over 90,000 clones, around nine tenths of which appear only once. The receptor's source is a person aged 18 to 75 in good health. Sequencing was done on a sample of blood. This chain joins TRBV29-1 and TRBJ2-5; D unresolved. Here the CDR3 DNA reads TGCAGCGCCGAAGGGCAGGTTCTTCAAGAGACCCAGTACTTC. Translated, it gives CSAEGQVLQETQYF.